Below, one T cell receptor (beta chain) is given with its context. Profiling relied on immunoSEQ multiplex PCR, and the TCRdb table lists in-frame clones only, not all of them. The sample has about 76,000 clones; about 92% are singletons. Germline values: CDR1 SGHNT, CDR2 YYREEE (reference sequence). This CDR3 contains 14 residues. V gave up 2 bases and J gave up 5 bases, with 14 bases separating them. The sample is drawn from a study of T cell responses to AZD1222 COVID-19 vaccine. This sample comprised peripheral blood, obtained on day 0 of AZD1222 vaccination. The V call is TRBV5-4, the J call TRBJ2-7; D perhaps matches TRBD1 (7 bases). This TCR came from an adult in good health. The CDR3 sequence is CASSFSGGGDEQYF. The CDR3 DNA reads TGTGCCAGCAGCTTCTCCGGAGGGGGCGACGAGCAGTACTTC.